Below are 10 T cell receptor beta chains sequenced from a single sample in a study of early stage breast cancer tumors. TCRdb keeps only in-frame clones here, not all; method: immunoSEQ multiplex PCR. The table lists tens of thousands of clones, about 83% of them singletons. The sequenced sample consisted of blood. The receptors stem from a person aged 25 to 40 with breast cancer.

This chain uses TRBV2 with TRBJ2-7; 12 nucleotides align to TRBD1. Germline lookup yields CDR1 SNHLY and CDR2 FYNNEI. After removal of 1 base from V and 6 bases from J, the junction contained 4 bases not matched to a gene. CDR3 length equals 15 residues. The CDR3 region is CASSEVGQGAVEQYF. The DNA for the CDR3 is TGTGCCAGCAGTGAAGTGGGACAGGGGGCAGTCGAGCAGTACTTC.

The V call is TRBV27, the J call TRBJ1-2, with TRBD1 as a possible D gene (5 bases). Germline CDR1 and CDR2: MNHEY and SMNVEV (reference sequence). This CDR3 contains 16 residues. The V end lost 2 bases, the J end lost 0 bases, and 13 bases lay between the germline ends. CDR3 nucleotides: TGTGCCAGCAGTTTAATCGGGACGGCGGCTAACTATGGCTACACCTTC. Translated, it gives CASSLIGTAANYGYTF.

The chain links TRBV4-1 to TRBJ2-1; TRBD2 aligns across 7 bases. The germline V gene has CDR1 MGHRA and CDR2 YSYEKL. V was clipped by 1 base and J by 7 bases; unmatched bases: 7. CDR3 size: 15 residues. CDR3 nucleotides: TGCGCCAGCAGCCAAGGTGGGAGGGCGGGGAATGAGCAGTTCTTC. Its translation is CASSQGGRAGNEQFF.

A few counts support this clone. The V and J genes are TRBV7-6 and TRBJ1-1; TRBD1 aligns across 9 bases. Germline V gives CDR1 SGHVS, CDR2 FNYEAQ. The CDR3 has 16 amino acids. V trimming: 5 bases; J trimming: 0 bases; junction bases outside the gene matches: 7. CDR3 region: CASSPGQGFMNTEAFF. In nucleotides, the CDR3 is TGTGCCAGCAGCCCGGGACAGGGATTTATGAACACTGAAGCTTTCTTT.

The V call is TRBV4-2, the J call TRBJ1-5; D not certain. Between the trimmed V and J ends, which lost 3 bases and 4 bases, there was a span of 13 bases. Per germline, CDR1 LGHNA and CDR2 YNFKEQ. This CDR3 region has 15 residues. CDR3 protein: CASSHEGGANQPQHF. CDR3 DNA: TGTGCCAGCAGCCATGAAGGAGGCGCTAATCAGCCCCAGCATTTT.

The chain couples TRBV10-3 to TRBJ1-1; maybe TRBD1 (5 bases). V was shortened by 0 bases and J by 9 bases, with 8 bases between the two germline ends. CDR1 and CDR2 (germline): ENHRY, SYGVKD. This CDR3 region has 12 residues. As DNA, the CDR3 is TGTGCCATCAGTGAGTCCCCAGGGCAAGCTTTCTTT. It yields the protein CAISESPGQAFF.

V gene TRBV7-3 combines with J gene TRBJ1-2; unclear D gene. The CDR3 spans 13 residues. V lost 3 bases and J lost 2, with 7 bases in between. Germline CDR1 and CDR2: SGHTA and FQGTGA. The CDR3 DNA reads as TGTGCCAGCAGCTTTGCAGCGAACTATGGCTACACCTTC. Translating gives CASSFAANYGYTF.

This clone was observed a handful of times. V usage is TRBV7-2 and J usage is TRBJ2-1; the D is unclear. This CDR3 is built from 9 residues. V was shortened by 5 bases and J by 13 bases, with 6 bases between the two germline ends. In germline, CDR1 is SGHTA, CDR2 FQGNSA. CDR3 region: CASSAEQFF. DNA of the CDR3: TGTGCCAGCAGCGCAGAACAGTTCTTC. Looking up the rest from reference TRBV7-2 and TRBJ2-1 gives the full variable domain: GAGVSQSPSNKVTEKGKDVELRCDPISGHTALYWYRQSLGQGLEFLIYFQGNSAPDKSGLPSDRFSAERTGGSVSTLTIQRTQQEDSAVYLCASSAEQFFGPGTRLTVL.

The chain has TRBV11-2 and TRBJ2-7; D not resolved. Germline V gene sequence: CDR1 SGHAT, CDR2 FQNNGV. The CDR3 has 14 residues. Trimming removed 1 base at V and 2 bases at J, with 9 bases between. The DNA for the CDR3 is TGTGCCAGCAGCTTAGGACGGTCGACCTACGAGCAGTACTTC. Encoded protein: CASSLGRSTYEQYF.

V and J are TRBV10-2 and TRBJ1-1; 8 nucleotides align to TRBD1. The V gene's germline CDR1 is WSHSY and CDR2 SAAADI. V lost 2 bases to trimming and J lost 3 bases; unmatched junction nucleotides: 2. This CDR3 spans 14 amino acids. CDR3 protein: CASSEGRGHTEAFF. Here the CDR3 DNA reads TGCGCCAGCAGTGAGGGCAGGGGGCACACTGAAGCTTTCTTT.